The entry below gives a single T cell receptor (beta chain) sequence along with its context. These data come from a study of T cell changes during pregnancy in multiple sclerosis. In germline, CDR1 is SGDLS, CDR2 YYNGEE. V lost 0 bases to trimming and J lost 6 bases, with 10 bases between them. CDR3 length equals 13 residues. Some clones are missing from TCRdb's copy, which holds only in-frame ones; the method was immunoSEQ multiplex PCR. The sample lists 30,000 to 45,000 clones, 92% occurring once. V gene TRBV9 combines with J gene TRBJ2-7; no reliable D call. The input for sequencing was CD8+ T cells from peripheral blood mononuclear cells, taken before pregnancy. This receptor was identified in a female donor with multiple sclerosis, enrolled in a pregnancy study. CDR3 sequence reads: CASSVGALSEQYF. DNA of the CDR3: TGTGCCAGCAGCGTAGGAGCACTAAGCGAGCAGTACTTC.